A selection of T cell receptor beta chains follows, all from one sample in a study of T cell responses to AZD1222 COVID-19 vaccine. Sequencing used immunoSEQ multiplex PCR; TCRdb keeps in-frame clones, though not all of them. The repertoire holds roughly 85,000 clones, with 88% as singletons. The specimen comprised peripheral blood, sampled on day 0 of MenACWY control vaccination. Source of these receptors: an adult in good health. CDR3s include the opening cysteine and the closing phenylalanine or tryptophan. The order of the fields is clone size, CDR3 length, D gene, V gene, J gene, CDR3 protein, CDR3 DNA. A D gene is named only where the DNA matches it firmly. Clone size is shown for a subset of rows, as once, few, many or a class of expanded clone.

clone size: -
CDR3 length: 15
D gene: TRBD1
V gene: TRBV30
J gene: TRBJ1-6
CDR3 protein: CAWSGITGGYSPLHF
CDR3 DNA: TGTGCCTGGAGTGGGATAACAGGGGGATATTCACCCCTCCACTTT

clone size: few
CDR3 length: 18
D gene: TRBD1
V gene: TRBV9
J gene: TRBJ2-6
CDR3 protein: CASSAGQGLGSGANVLTF
CDR3 DNA: TGTGCCAGCAGCGCAGGACAGGGTTTGGGCTCTGGGGCCAACGTCCTGACTTTC

clone size: -
CDR3 length: 14
D gene: -
V gene: TRBV11-3
J gene: TRBJ2-5
CDR3 protein: CASSSRTPQETQYF
CDR3 DNA: TGTGCCAGCAGTTCTAGGACCCCCCAAGAGACCCAGTACTTC

clone size: -
CDR3 length: 15
D gene: TRBD2
V gene: TRBV4-1
J gene: TRBJ2-7
CDR3 protein: CASSQLPRGEHEQYF
CDR3 DNA: TGCGCCAGCAGCCAACTCCCTCGGGGGGAGCACGAGCAGTACTTC

clone size: once
CDR3 length: 14
D gene: -
V gene: TRBV18
J gene: TRBJ2-7
CDR3 protein: CASSYDILGGEQYF
CDR3 DNA: TGTGCCAGCTCGTACGATATCCTTGGAGGAGAGCAGTACTTC

clone size: -
CDR3 length: 14
D gene: -
V gene: TRBV9
J gene: TRBJ1-2
CDR3 protein: CASSVEGPSYGYTF
CDR3 DNA: TGTGCCAGCAGCGTAGAGGGACCCTCCTATGGCTACACCTTC

clone size: -
CDR3 length: 16
D gene: -
V gene: TRBV7-6
J gene: TRBJ2-3
CDR3 protein: CASSPLAGTSTDTQYF
CDR3 DNA: TGTGCCAGCAGCCCCCTGGCAGGGACTAGCACAGATACGCAGTATTTT

clone size: -
CDR3 length: 14
D gene: -
V gene: TRBV19
J gene: TRBJ1-5
CDR3 protein: CASTAGNINQPQHF
CDR3 DNA: TGTGCCAGTACGGCAGGGAATATCAATCAGCCCCAGCATTTT

clone size: -
CDR3 length: 17
D gene: -
V gene: TRBV3-1/TRBV3-2
J gene: TRBJ2-3
CDR3 protein: CASSQDNPSRGADTQYF
CDR3 DNA: TGTGCCAGCAGCCAAGATAACCCTTCGAGGGGGGCAGATACGCAGTATTTT

clone size: -
CDR3 length: 14
D gene: -
V gene: TRBV6-5
J gene: TRBJ1-2
CDR3 protein: CATVDSGGNYGYTF
CDR3 DNA: TGTGCCACCGTCGATAGTGGTGGGAACTATGGCTACACCTTC

clone size: -
CDR3 length: 15
D gene: TRBD1
V gene: TRBV19
J gene: TRBJ1-5
CDR3 protein: CASSPGTGGDQPQHF
CDR3 DNA: TGTGCCAGTAGTCCGGGGACAGGGGGCGATCAGCCCCAGCATTTT

clone size: -
CDR3 length: 15
D gene: -
V gene: TRBV6-5
J gene: TRBJ2-3
CDR3 protein: CASSFRALTPDTQYF
CDR3 DNA: TGTGCCAGCAGCTTCAGGGCCCTAACCCCCGATACGCAGTATTTT

clone size: -
CDR3 length: 14
D gene: -
V gene: TRBV5-1
J gene: TRBJ1-1
CDR3 protein: CASSFQVGYTEAFF
CDR3 DNA: TGCGCCAGCAGCTTCCAGGTAGGATACACTGAAGCTTTCTTT

clone size: once
CDR3 length: 17
D gene: TRBD1
V gene: TRBV20-1
J gene: TRBJ1-4
CDR3 protein: CSASSVLTGTGKGKLFF
CDR3 DNA: TGCAGTGCTAGTAGCGTCCTAACCGGGACAGGGAAGGGAAAACTGTTTTTT

clone size: -
CDR3 length: 14
D gene: -
V gene: TRBV11-2
J gene: TRBJ1-4
CDR3 protein: CASSLDRGSEKLFF
CDR3 DNA: TGTGCCAGCAGCTTAGATCGCGGGAGTGAAAAACTGTTTTTT

clone size: once
CDR3 length: 13
D gene: TRBD1
V gene: TRBV27
J gene: TRBJ1-2
CDR3 protein: CASSLSDRGGYTF
CDR3 DNA: TGTGCCAGCAGTTTATCCGACAGGGGCGGCTACACCTTC

clone size: -
CDR3 length: 13
D gene: -
V gene: TRBV6-5
J gene: TRBJ1-1
CDR3 protein: CASSYERNTEAFF
CDR3 DNA: TGTGCCAGCAGTTACGAGAGGAACACTGAAGCTTTCTTT

clone size: -
CDR3 length: 15
D gene: -
V gene: TRBV4-1
J gene: TRBJ2-2
CDR3 protein: CASSQNGQPTGELFF
CDR3 DNA: TGCGCCAGCAGCCAAAACGGACAGCCCACCGGGGAGCTGTTTTTT

clone size: -
CDR3 length: 13
D gene: -
V gene: TRBV30
J gene: TRBJ1-1
CDR3 protein: CAWTNVGITEAFF
CDR3 DNA: TGTGCCTGGACCAACGTAGGAATAACTGAAGCTTTCTTT

clone size: few
CDR3 length: 14
D gene: -
V gene: TRBV5-8
J gene: TRBJ1-5
CDR3 protein: CASSLERGTQPQHF
CDR3 DNA: TGTGCCAGCAGCTTGGAGCGGGGCACTCAGCCCCAGCATTTT

clone size: -
CDR3 length: 13
D gene: -
V gene: TRBV12-3/TRBV12-4
J gene: TRBJ1-2
CDR3 protein: CASRARDNYGYTF
CDR3 DNA: TGTGCCAGCCGGGCTCGAGATAACTATGGCTACACCTTC

clone size: few
CDR3 length: 18
D gene: TRBD1
V gene: TRBV9
J gene: TRBJ2-2
CDR3 protein: CASSVSGSGQGSTGELFF
CDR3 DNA: TGTGCCAGCAGCGTATCTGGCTCCGGACAGGGCTCCACCGGGGAGCTGTTTTTT

clone size: -
CDR3 length: 15
D gene: TRBD1
V gene: TRBV4-1
J gene: TRBJ1-4
CDR3 protein: CASSRVQGGGEKLFF
CDR3 DNA: TGCGCCAGCAGCCGAGTACAGGGGGGCGGTGAAAAACTGTTTTTT

clone size: -
CDR3 length: 16
D gene: TRBD1
V gene: TRBV7-2
J gene: TRBJ1-5
CDR3 protein: CASSSEDRYFAQPQHF
CDR3 DNA: TGTGCCAGCAGCTCGGAGGACAGGTATTTTGCTCAGCCCCAGCATTTT

clone size: -
CDR3 length: 14
D gene: -
V gene: TRBV19
J gene: TRBJ1-1
CDR3 protein: CASRIGGMNTEAFF
CDR3 DNA: TGTGCCAGTAGAATAGGCGGGATGAACACTGAAGCTTTCTTT

clone size: -
CDR3 length: 12
D gene: -
V gene: TRBV4-1
J gene: TRBJ1-2
CDR3 protein: CARSEGRDGYTF
CDR3 DNA: TGCGCCAGGTCCGAGGGGCGGGATGGCTACACCTTC

clone size: few
CDR3 length: 15
D gene: -
V gene: TRBV12-5
J gene: TRBJ1-1
CDR3 protein: CASGLHRDLNTEAFF
CDR3 DNA: TGTGCTAGTGGTCTGCACCGGGACTTGAACACTGAAGCTTTCTTT

clone size: -
CDR3 length: 12
D gene: -
V gene: TRBV10-2
J gene: TRBJ1-2
CDR3 protein: CASSDAFYGYTF
CDR3 DNA: TGCGCCAGCAGTGACGCCTTCTATGGCTACACCTTC

clone size: -
CDR3 length: 13
D gene: -
V gene: TRBV12-3/TRBV12-4
J gene: TRBJ1-5
CDR3 protein: CATGGARSQPQHF
CDR3 DNA: TGTGCCACCGGCGGGGCACGTAGTCAGCCCCAGCATTTT

clone size: -
CDR3 length: 16
D gene: -
V gene: TRBV18
J gene: TRBJ2-6
CDR3 protein: CASSQIRVSGANVLTF
CDR3 DNA: TGTGCCAGCTCACAGATAAGAGTCTCTGGGGCCAACGTCCTGACTTTC

clone size: -
CDR3 length: 16
D gene: -
V gene: TRBV18
J gene: TRBJ1-1
CDR3 protein: CASSPPLTGMNTEAFF
CDR3 DNA: TGTGCCAGCTCACCACCTCTCACAGGGATGAACACTGAAGCTTTCTTT

clone size: -
CDR3 length: 14
D gene: TRBD1
V gene: TRBV4-3
J gene: TRBJ2-2
CDR3 protein: CASSPGQITGELFF
CDR3 DNA: TGCGCCAGCAGCCCGGGACAGATCACCGGGGAGCTGTTTTTT

clone size: -
CDR3 length: 17
D gene: -
V gene: TRBV11-2
J gene: TRBJ1-4
CDR3 protein: CASSLDSNQATNEKLFF
CDR3 DNA: TGTGCCAGCAGCTTAGACTCGAACCAGGCAACTAATGAAAAACTGTTTTTT

clone size: -
CDR3 length: 16
D gene: TRBD1
V gene: TRBV27
J gene: TRBJ1-6
CDR3 protein: CASSFSRGFGNSPLHF
CDR3 DNA: TGTGCCAGCAGTTTTAGCAGGGGGTTTGGAAATTCACCCCTCCACTTT

clone size: -
CDR3 length: 13
D gene: -
V gene: TRBV28
J gene: TRBJ2-7
CDR3 protein: CASSTGLSWEQYF
CDR3 DNA: TGTGCCAGCAGCACAGGGCTCTCCTGGGAGCAGTACTTC

clone size: -
CDR3 length: 16
D gene: -
V gene: TRBV7-3
J gene: TRBJ2-6
CDR3 protein: CASSPGVRSGANVLTF
CDR3 DNA: TGTGCCAGCAGCCCGGGGGTCCGGAGTGGGGCCAACGTCCTGACTTTC

clone size: -
CDR3 length: 14
D gene: TRBD1
V gene: TRBV9
J gene: TRBJ2-4
CDR3 protein: CASSGDRGTNIQYF
CDR3 DNA: TGTGCCAGCAGCGGGGACAGGGGCACAAACATTCAGTACTTC

clone size: -
CDR3 length: 15
D gene: -
V gene: TRBV19
J gene: TRBJ2-7
CDR3 protein: CASSTRTESSYEQYF
CDR3 DNA: TGTGCCAGTAGTACGAGGACGGAAAGCTCCTACGAGCAGTACTTC

clone size: few
CDR3 length: 14
D gene: -
V gene: TRBV6-2/TRBV6-3
J gene: TRBJ1-5
CDR3 protein: CASSIFTNNQPQHF
CDR3 DNA: TGTGCCAGCAGTATTTTCACAAATAATCAGCCCCAGCATTTT

clone size: -
CDR3 length: 13
D gene: -
V gene: TRBV28
J gene: TRBJ1-2
CDR3 protein: CASSLLRGGGYTF
CDR3 DNA: TGTGCCAGCAGTTTATTGAGGGGGGGCGGCTACACCTTC

clone size: -
CDR3 length: 13
D gene: -
V gene: TRBV2
J gene: TRBJ1-5
CDR3 protein: CASLGWVGQPQHF
CDR3 DNA: TGTGCCAGCCTGGGGTGGGTAGGTCAGCCCCAGCATTTT

clone size: -
CDR3 length: 14
D gene: -
V gene: TRBV7-2
J gene: TRBJ2-3
CDR3 protein: CASSPDSRGDTQYF
CDR3 DNA: TGTGCCAGCAGCCCCGACTCGAGGGGGGATACGCAGTATTTT

clone size: -
CDR3 length: 15
D gene: -
V gene: TRBV19
J gene: TRBJ2-7
CDR3 protein: CASRDGTGPTYEQYF
CDR3 DNA: TGTGCCAGTAGGGACGGGACGGGCCCCACCTACGAGCAGTACTTC

clone size: -
CDR3 length: 12
D gene: TRBD1
V gene: TRBV5-1
J gene: TRBJ1-2
CDR3 protein: CASSSQGVGYTF
CDR3 DNA: TGCGCCAGCAGCTCCCAGGGGGTTGGCTACACCTTC

clone size: once
CDR3 length: 14
D gene: -
V gene: TRBV6-2/TRBV6-3
J gene: TRBJ1-1
CDR3 protein: CASSYSGLNTEAFF
CDR3 DNA: TGTGCCAGCAGTTACTCGGGGTTGAACACTGAAGCTTTCTTT

clone size: -
CDR3 length: 14
D gene: -
V gene: TRBV6-5
J gene: TRBJ1-5
CDR3 protein: CASSPSRLLEPQHF
CDR3 DNA: TGTGCCAGCAGCCCCTCCCGTCTGCTGGAGCCCCAGCATTTT

clone size: -
CDR3 length: 16
D gene: -
V gene: TRBV4-3
J gene: TRBJ1-3
CDR3 protein: CASSQNRGGSGNTIYF
CDR3 DNA: TGCGCCAGCAGCCAGAATAGGGGTGGCTCTGGAAACACCATATATTTT

clone size: -
CDR3 length: 14
D gene: TRBD2
V gene: TRBV24-1
J gene: TRBJ2-5
CDR3 protein: CATSENGGLETQYF
CDR3 DNA: TGTGCCACCAGTGAAAACGGGGGGTTGGAGACCCAGTACTTC

clone size: once
CDR3 length: 15
D gene: -
V gene: TRBV6-5
J gene: TRBJ1-1
CDR3 protein: CASSYGGRWNTEAFF
CDR3 DNA: TGTGCCAGCAGTTACGGGGGACGGTGGAACACTGAAGCTTTCTTT

clone size: -
CDR3 length: 19
D gene: -
V gene: TRBV4-1
J gene: TRBJ2-3
CDR3 protein: CASSLIEGPTGGSTDTQYF
CDR3 DNA: TGCGCCAGCAGCCTTATAGAGGGGCCCACCGGCGGGAGCACAGATACGCAGTATTTT

clone size: -
CDR3 length: 14
D gene: -
V gene: TRBV6-4
J gene: TRBJ2-4
CDR3 protein: CASSDGTAKNIQYF
CDR3 DNA: TGTGCCAGCAGTGACGGGACAGCCAAAAACATTCAGTACTTC

clone size: -
CDR3 length: 13
D gene: -
V gene: TRBV7-9
J gene: TRBJ2-1
CDR3 protein: CASSPTSYNEQFF
CDR3 DNA: TGTGCCAGCAGCCCGACTAGCTACAATGAGCAGTTCTTC

clone size: few
CDR3 length: 13
D gene: -
V gene: TRBV6-2/TRBV6-3
J gene: TRBJ1-1
CDR3 protein: CASSYSGVTEAFF
CDR3 DNA: TGTGCCAGCAGTTACTCGGGGGTCACTGAAGCTTTCTTT

clone size: few
CDR3 length: 17
D gene: -
V gene: TRBV7-9
J gene: TRBJ1-5
CDR3 protein: CASSSSRGGRKNQPQHF
CDR3 DNA: TGTGCCAGCAGCTCCTCCCGCGGGGGGCGGAAGAATCAGCCCCAGCATTTT

clone size: -
CDR3 length: 8
D gene: -
V gene: TRBV11-1
J gene: TRBJ1-2
CDR3 protein: CFHYGYTF
CDR3 DNA: TGTTTCCACTATGGCTACACCTTC